A single sample gave rise to the 10 T cell receptor beta chains below, sequenced in a study of blood T cell repertoires in COVID-19. Clones were sequenced by immunoSEQ multiplex PCR, and TCRdb holds only the in-frame ones, with some missing. The sample records roughly 400,000 clones, around 89% being singletons. What was sequenced was PBMCs or T cells enriched from blood (not recorded which). These receptors were collected from a man in his thirties or forties who had recovered from COVID-19.

The V gene is TRBV18, the J gene TRBJ1-4, with 7 bases fitting TRBD1. V shed 6 bases and J 5 bases; nucleotides not matched to a gene: 12. CDR1 is KGHSH and CDR2 is LQKENI in the germline V gene. CDR3 length equals 16 residues. The CDR3 DNA reads as TGTGCCAGCTCGCTTCCGGGGACAGCAGGGAATGAAAAACTGTTTTTT. As protein: CASSLPGTAGNEKLFF.

V usage is TRBV28 and J usage is TRBJ1-1; 7 bases map to TRBD1. This CDR3 is built from 16 residues. Losses at the gene ends were 6 bases for V and 0 bases for J; bases not matched to a gene: 10. CDR1 and CDR2 (germline): MDHEN, SYDVKM. The CDR3 loop reads CASSRPGQAMNTEAFF. CDR3 sequence (DNA): TGTGCCAGCAGCCGCCCCGGACAGGCCATGAACACTGAAGCTTTCTTT.

J is TRBJ2-2 and V is TRBV18; D gene uncertain. Trimming shortened V by 3 bases and J by 6 bases, and 11 bases separated the two germline ends. The CDR3 is 14 amino acids. Germline V lookup: CDR1 KGHSH, CDR2 LQKENI. The CDR3 loop reads CASSPPVASGELFF. CDR3 bases: TGTGCCAGCTCACCCCCCGTAGCCTCCGGGGAGCTGTTTTTT.

V usage is TRBV27 and J usage is TRBJ1-1; D call uncertain. The CDR3 runs to 13 residues. The germline V and J ends were trimmed by 5 bases and 5 bases, with 12 bases remaining between them. Per the germline V gene, CDR1 is MNHEY and CDR2 is SMNVEV (reference sequence). DNA of the CDR3: TGTGCCAGCAGTACAGAAGGTCGGACTGAAGCTTTCTTT. Amino acids: CASSTEGRTEAFF.

V and J are TRBV7-2 and TRBJ2-7, with 8 bases matching TRBD2. The trim removed 4 bases at V and 3 bases at J, leaving 5 bases unmatched. CDR1 and CDR2 from the germline V gene are SGHTA and FQGNSA. This CDR3 region has 14 residues. Here the CDR3 reads CASSSGTRHYEQYF. The DNA of the CDR3 is TGTGCCAGCAGCTCCGGGACTAGACACTACGAGCAGTACTTC.

As concerns this clone: At one boundary the junction diverges from the germline segment, which might be a read error. V gene TRBV15 combines with J gene TRBJ1-1, with D unclear. This CDR3 spans 11 amino acids. Germline CDR1 and CDR2: LNHNV and YYDKDF (reference sequence). CDR3 bases: TGTGCCACCAGCAGAGATGGGAGGCCCGTCTTT. Translation gives CATSRDGRPVF. Variable domain in full (rest from reference TRBV15 and TRBJ1-1): DAMVIQNPRYQVTQFGKPVTLSCSQTLNHNVMYWYQQKSSQAPKLLFHYYDKDFNNEADTPDNFQSRRPNTSFCFLDIRSPGLGDTAMYLCATSRDGRPVFGQGTRLTVV.

This chain uses TRBV27 with TRBJ2-7; D possibly corresponds to TRBD1 (6 bases). The CDR3 is 13 amino acids. The V end lost 5 bases, the J end lost 0 bases, and 8 bases lay between the germline ends. Germline V CDR1 and CDR2: MNHEY, SMNVEV (reference sequence). The CDR3 loop is CASSRTVSYEQYF. CDR3 DNA sequence: TGTGCCAGCAGTCGGACAGTCTCCTACGAGCAGTACTTC.

The V call is TRBV19, the J call TRBJ2-4, with TRBD1 matching 7 bases. The V gene's germline CDR1 is LNHDA and CDR2 SQIVND (reference sequence). V was pared by 4 bases and J by 0 bases, with 6 bases of the junction left unmatched. The CDR3 totals 16 residues. The CDR3 is CASSKTGPLAKNIQYF. CDR3 nucleotides: TGTGCCAGTAGTAAGACAGGGCCCCTAGCCAAAAACATTCAGTACTTC.

V usage is TRBV3-1 (or the pseudogene TRBV3-2) and J usage is TRBJ2-1, with 8 bases that match TRBD2. Losses at the gene ends were 4 bases for V and 2 bases for J; bases not matched to a gene: 10. Germline CDR1 and CDR2: LGHDT and YNNKEL (reference sequence). The CDR3 runs 17 residues. CDR3 coding DNA: TGTGCCAGCAGCCCAAATCCTTTAGCGGGGACCTACAATGAGCAGTTCTTC. It is translated as CASSPNPLAGTYNEQFF.

This chain links TRBV5-6 with TRBJ2-1; 9 bases agree with TRBD2. V lost 5 bases, J lost 6 bases, and 9 bases stayed unmatched. The germline V gene encodes CDR1 SGHDT and CDR2 YYEEEE. The CDR3 has 15 amino acids. CDR3 loop: CASRQTSGFFNEQFF. CDR3 sequence (DNA): TGTGCCAGCAGACAGACTAGCGGTTTTTTCAATGAGCAGTTCTTC.